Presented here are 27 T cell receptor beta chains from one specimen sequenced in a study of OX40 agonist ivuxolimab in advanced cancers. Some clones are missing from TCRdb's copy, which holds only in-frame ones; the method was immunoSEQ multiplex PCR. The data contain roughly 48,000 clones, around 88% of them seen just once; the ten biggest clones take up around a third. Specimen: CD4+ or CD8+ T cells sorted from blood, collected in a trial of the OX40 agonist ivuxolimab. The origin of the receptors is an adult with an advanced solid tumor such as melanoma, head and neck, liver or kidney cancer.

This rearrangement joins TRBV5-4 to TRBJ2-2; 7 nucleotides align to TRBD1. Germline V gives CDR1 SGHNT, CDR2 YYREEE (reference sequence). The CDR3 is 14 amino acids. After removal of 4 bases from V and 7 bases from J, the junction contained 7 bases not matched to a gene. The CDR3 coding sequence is TGTGCCAGCAGCCGGGACCAGGGGGACGGGGAGCTGTTTTTT. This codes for CASSRDQGDGELFF.

The CDR3 DNA follows: TGCAGCGTTGGATATGGGAACACTGAAGCTTTCTTT. Translated, it gives CSVGYGNTEAFF. The J gene is TRBJ1-1, the V gene TRBV29-1; D gene uncertain. CDR1 and CDR2 from the germline V gene are SQVTM and ANQGSEA. This CDR3 has 12 residues. The ends were cut back, 4 bases at V and 1 base at J, with 7 bases in the middle.

The CDR3 nucleotides read TGTGCCAGCAGCCCTTGGACAGGGATGAACACTGAAGCTTTCTTT. This gives the protein CASSPWTGMNTEAFF. V usage is TRBV9 and J usage is TRBJ1-1; 8 bases line up with TRBD1. V lost 4 bases, J lost 0 bases, and 5 bases stayed unmatched. The length of the CDR3 is 15 residues. CDR1 and CDR2 from the germline V gene are SGDLS and YYNGEE. Supplemented by reference TRBV9 and TRBJ1-1, the full variable domain reads DSGVTQTPKHLITATGQRVTLRCSPRSGDLSVYWYQQSLDQGLQFLIQYYNGEERAKGNILERFSAQQFPDLHSELNLSSLELGDSALYFCASSPWTGMNTEAFFGQGTRLTVV.

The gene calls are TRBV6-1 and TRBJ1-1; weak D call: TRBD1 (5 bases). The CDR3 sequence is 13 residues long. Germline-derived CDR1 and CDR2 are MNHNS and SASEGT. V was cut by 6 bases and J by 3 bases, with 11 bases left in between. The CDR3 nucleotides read TGTGCCAGCAGGGTGGGGGTTTACACTGAAGCTTTCTTT. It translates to CASRVGVYTEAFF.

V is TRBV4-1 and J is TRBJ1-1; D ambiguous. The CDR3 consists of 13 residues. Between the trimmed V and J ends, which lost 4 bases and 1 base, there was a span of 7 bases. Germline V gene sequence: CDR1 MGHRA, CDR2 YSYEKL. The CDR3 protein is CASSRGRNTEAFF. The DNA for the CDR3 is TGCGCCAGCAGCCGCGGTCGGAACACTGAAGCTTTCTTT.

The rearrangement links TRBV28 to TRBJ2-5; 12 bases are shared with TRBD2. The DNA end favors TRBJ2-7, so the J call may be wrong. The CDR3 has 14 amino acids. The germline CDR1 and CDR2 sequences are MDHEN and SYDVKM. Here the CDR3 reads CASSRTSGAYEQYF. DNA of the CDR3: TGTGCCAGCAGTCGGACTAGCGGGGCCTACGAGCAGTACTTC.

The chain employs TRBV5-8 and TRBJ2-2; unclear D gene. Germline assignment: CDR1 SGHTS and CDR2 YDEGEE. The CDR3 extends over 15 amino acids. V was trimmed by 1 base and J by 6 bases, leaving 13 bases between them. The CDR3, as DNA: TGTGCCAGCAGCTTGACAGTTTATGTCGCCGGGGAGCTGTTTTTT. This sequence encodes CASSLTVYVAGELFF.

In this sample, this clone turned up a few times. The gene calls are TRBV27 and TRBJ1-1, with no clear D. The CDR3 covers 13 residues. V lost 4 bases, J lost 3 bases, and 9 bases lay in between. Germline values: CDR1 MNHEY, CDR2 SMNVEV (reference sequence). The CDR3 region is CASSSGSYTEAFF. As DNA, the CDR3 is TGTGCCAGCAGTTCTGGGTCCTACACTGAAGCTTTCTTT.

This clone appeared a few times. CDR3 loop: CASSQDPTAYLRNTEAFF. CDR3 nucleotide sequence: TGCGCCAGCAGCCAAGATCCAACAGCCTACCTTCGGAACACTGAAGCTTTCTTT. The rearrangement links TRBV4-1 to TRBJ1-1; D uncertain. Per the germline V gene, CDR1 is MGHRA and CDR2 is YSYEKL. Trimming stripped 0 bases from V and 1 base from J, with 18 bases between. The CDR3 contains 18 residues.

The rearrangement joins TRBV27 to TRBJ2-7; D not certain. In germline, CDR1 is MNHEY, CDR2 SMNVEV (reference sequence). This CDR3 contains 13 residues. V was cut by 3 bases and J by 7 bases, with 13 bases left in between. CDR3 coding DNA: TGTGCCAGCAGTTTTTCAAGCGTCCGGGAGCAGTACTTC. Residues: CASSFSSVREQYF.

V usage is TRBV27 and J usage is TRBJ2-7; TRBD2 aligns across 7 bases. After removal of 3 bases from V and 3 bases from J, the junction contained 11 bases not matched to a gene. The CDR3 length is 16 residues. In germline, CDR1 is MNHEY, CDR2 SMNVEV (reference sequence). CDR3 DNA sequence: TGTGCCAGCAGTTTGCAGGCTAGCGGAGCCCTCTACGAGCAGTACTTC. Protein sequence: CASSLQASGALYEQYF.

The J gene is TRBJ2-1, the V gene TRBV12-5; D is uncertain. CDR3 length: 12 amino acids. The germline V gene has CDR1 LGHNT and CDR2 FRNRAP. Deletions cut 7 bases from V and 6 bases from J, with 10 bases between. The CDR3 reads CASVSEINEQFF. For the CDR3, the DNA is TGTGCTAGTGTTTCAGAGATCAATGAGCAGTTCTTC.

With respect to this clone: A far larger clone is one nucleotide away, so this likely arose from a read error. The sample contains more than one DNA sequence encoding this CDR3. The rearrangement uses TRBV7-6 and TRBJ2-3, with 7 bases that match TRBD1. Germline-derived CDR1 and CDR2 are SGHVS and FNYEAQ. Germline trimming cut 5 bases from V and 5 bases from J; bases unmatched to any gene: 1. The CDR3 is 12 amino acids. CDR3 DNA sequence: TGTGCCAGCAGCCCAGGGGGAGATACGCAGTATTTT. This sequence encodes CASSPGGDTQYF.

The chain's CDR3 is CASSQGSRGGGETQYF. Written as DNA, the CDR3 is TGCGCCAGCAGCCAAGGGTCGAGGGGGGGCGGAGAGACCCAGTACTTC. The rearrangement joins TRBV4-1 to TRBJ2-5; possible D gene TRBD2, 7 bases. This CDR3 is built from 16 residues. With 1 base removed from V and 4 bases from J, the gap between germline ends came to 16 bases. CDR1 is MGHRA, CDR2 YSYEKL, per germline.

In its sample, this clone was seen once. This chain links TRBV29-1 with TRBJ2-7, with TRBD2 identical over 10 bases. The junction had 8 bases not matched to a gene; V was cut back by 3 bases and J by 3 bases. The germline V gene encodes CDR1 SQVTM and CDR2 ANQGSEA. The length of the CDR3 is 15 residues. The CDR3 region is CSVEGQREGYYEQYF. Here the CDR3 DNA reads TGCAGCGTTGAGGGGCAGCGGGAGGGTTACTACGAGCAGTACTTC.

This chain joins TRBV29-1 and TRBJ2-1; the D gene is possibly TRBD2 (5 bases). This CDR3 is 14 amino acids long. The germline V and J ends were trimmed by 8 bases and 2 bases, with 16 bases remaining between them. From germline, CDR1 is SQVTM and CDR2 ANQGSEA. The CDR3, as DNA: TGCAGCACCCTCCTCGGGGTCGCCTACAATGAGCAGTTCTTC. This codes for CSTLLGVAYNEQFF.

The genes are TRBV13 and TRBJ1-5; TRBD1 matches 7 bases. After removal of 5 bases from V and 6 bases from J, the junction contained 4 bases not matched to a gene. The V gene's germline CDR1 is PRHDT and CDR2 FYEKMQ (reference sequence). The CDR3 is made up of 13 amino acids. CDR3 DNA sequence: TGTGCCAGCAGCGCAGGGGGTGTTCAGCCCCAGCATTTT. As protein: CASSAGGVQPQHF.

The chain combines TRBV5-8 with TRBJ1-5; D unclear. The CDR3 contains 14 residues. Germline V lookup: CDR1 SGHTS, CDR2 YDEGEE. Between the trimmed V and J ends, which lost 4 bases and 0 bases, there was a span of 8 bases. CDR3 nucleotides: TGTGCCAGCAGCCCACCGCCTAGCAATCAGCCCCAGCATTTT. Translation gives CASSPPPSNQPQHF.

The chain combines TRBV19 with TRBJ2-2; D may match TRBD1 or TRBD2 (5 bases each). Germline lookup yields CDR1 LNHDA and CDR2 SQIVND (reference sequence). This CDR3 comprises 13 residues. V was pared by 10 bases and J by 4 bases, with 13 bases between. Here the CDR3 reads CATREGTTGELFF. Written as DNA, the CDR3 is TGTGCCACCCGCGAGGGGACCACCGGGGAGCTGTTTTTT.

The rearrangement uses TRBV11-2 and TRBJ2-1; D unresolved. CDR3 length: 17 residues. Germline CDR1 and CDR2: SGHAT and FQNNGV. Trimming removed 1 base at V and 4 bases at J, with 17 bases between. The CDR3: CASSLGFESVPYNEQFF. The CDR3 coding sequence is TGTGCCAGCAGCTTAGGGTTTGAGAGCGTACCGTACAATGAGCAGTTCTTC.

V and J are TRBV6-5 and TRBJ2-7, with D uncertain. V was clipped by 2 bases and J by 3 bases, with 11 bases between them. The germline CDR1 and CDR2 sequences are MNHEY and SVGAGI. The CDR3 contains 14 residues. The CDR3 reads CASSYKGFLYEQYF. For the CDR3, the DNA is TGTGCCAGCAGTTACAAAGGGTTTCTCTACGAGCAGTACTTC.

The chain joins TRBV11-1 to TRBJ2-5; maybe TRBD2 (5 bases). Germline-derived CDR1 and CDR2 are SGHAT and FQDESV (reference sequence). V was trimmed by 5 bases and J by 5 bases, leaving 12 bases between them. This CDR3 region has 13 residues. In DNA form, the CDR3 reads TGTGCCAGCAGCACTCAAGAGGGCGAGACCCAGTACTTC. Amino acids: CASSTQEGETQYF.

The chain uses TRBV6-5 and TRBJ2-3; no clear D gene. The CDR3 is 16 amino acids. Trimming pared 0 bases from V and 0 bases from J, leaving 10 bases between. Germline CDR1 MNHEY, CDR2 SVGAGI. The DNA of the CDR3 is TGTGCCAGCAGTTACTCTAACACCGGAAGCACAGATACGCAGTATTTT. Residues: CASSYSNTGSTDTQYF.

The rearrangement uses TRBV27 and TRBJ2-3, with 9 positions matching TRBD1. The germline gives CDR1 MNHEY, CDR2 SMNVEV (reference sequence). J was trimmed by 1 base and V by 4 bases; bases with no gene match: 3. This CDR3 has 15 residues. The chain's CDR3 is CASSSRTGGTDTQYF. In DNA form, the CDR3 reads TGTGCCAGCAGTTCAAGGACAGGGGGCACAGATACGCAGTATTTT.

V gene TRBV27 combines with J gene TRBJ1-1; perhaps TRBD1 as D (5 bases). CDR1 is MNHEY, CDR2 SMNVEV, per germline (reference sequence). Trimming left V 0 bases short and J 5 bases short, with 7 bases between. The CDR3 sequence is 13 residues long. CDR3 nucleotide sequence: TGTGCCAGCAGTTTATCGGGGGGGACTGAAGCTTTCTTT. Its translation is CASSLSGGTEAFF.

CDR3 in amino acids: CASSETGTWEETQYF. The CDR3, as DNA: TGCGCCAGCAGTGAAACCGGGACTTGGGAAGAGACCCAGTACTTC. The chain recombines TRBV10-2 with TRBJ2-5, with TRBD2 as a possible D gene (6 bases). V was cut by 3 bases and J by 3 bases, with 14 bases left in between. Germline CDR1 WSHSY, CDR2 SAAADI. This CDR3 is 15 amino acids long.

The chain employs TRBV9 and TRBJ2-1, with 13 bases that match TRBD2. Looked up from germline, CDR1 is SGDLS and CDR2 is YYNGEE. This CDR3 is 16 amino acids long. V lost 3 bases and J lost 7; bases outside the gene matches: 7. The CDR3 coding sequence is TGTGCCAGCAGCGCCAAACCGGGACTAGCGGGGAATGAGCAGTTCTTC. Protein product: CASSAKPGLAGNEQFF.